Listed here is a single T cell receptor (beta chain). What it binds is unknown. Donation came from healthy HIV-negative adults that had no recent acute infections or vaccinations. The V gene's germline CDR1 is SGHAT and CDR2 FQNNGV. This CDR3 comprises 17 residues. Germline trimming cut 5 bases from V and 0 bases from J; bases unmatched to any gene: 10. Sequencing used immunoSEQ multiplex PCR; TCRdb keeps in-frame clones, though not all of them. In the table there are roughly 520,000 clones, 95% to 96% of which are singletons. This specimen belongs to a study of shared clonotypes between healthy human individuals. Study conclusions and caveats: With four donors compared, around 5% of naive CD4 clonotypes were shared.

The sample consisted of naive CD4+ T cells sorted from blood. Subset given: CD45RA+ positively selected. V gene TRBV11-2 combines with J gene TRBJ1-3; TRBD1 matches 7 bases. The TCR comes from a woman aged 30 to 39 in good health. The CDR3: CASSVRRGPLSGNTIYF. In DNA, the CDR3 is TGTGCCAGCAGCGTCCGTAGGGGGCCCCTCTCTGGAAACACCATATATTTT. The full variable domain, with the rest looked up from reference TRBV11-2 and TRBJ1-3, is EAGVAQSPRYKIIEKRQSVAFWCNPISGHATLYWYQQILGQGPKLLIQFQNNGVVDDSQLPKDRFSAERLKGVDSTLKIQPAKLEDSAVYLCASSVRRGPLSGNTIYFGEGSWLTVV.